This record concerns one T cell receptor (beta chain) sequence. This clone occurred once. Its antigen specificity is not known. Per-base quality was not reported, and no clone a single base away is much larger than it. V has 4 bases trimmed and J has 0 bases trimmed; junction bases matching no gene number 3. From the cysteine up to the phenylalanine, the CDR3 has a length of 16 residues. The CDR3 DNA has 48 bases and is translated from base 1. The germline V gene specifies SGDLS as CDR1 and YYNGEE as CDR2. This sample is drawn from a study of blood T cell repertoires in COVID-19 (dated by TCRdb to about 2020). Turning to the overall study: Samples covering the acute and convalescent phases of COVID-19 were provided by collaborators in the United States, Italy and Spain. The material from the prospective study consisted of cDNA or gDNA derived from T cells, B-cell-depleted T cells, or PBMCs. Subjects who had been exposed to COVID-19, were actively infected with it, or had recovered from it provided the deeply sampled blood TCRbeta repertoires that made up the dataset. A freely available public database, intended as a resource for researchers studying the immune response to SARS-CoV-2, is where the repertoires were released. Samples came from the ongoing ImmuneRACE study (first 160 participants) plus 1,254 subjects from 6 global collaborators. The sample metadata nearly always contained a de-identified subject ID, COVID-19 status, age in years and sex. HLA class I and class II types, where available, came from metadata supplied by the sample provider rather than from assay-based typing. What the study reported, not specific to this receptor: Clinical and demographic metadata were provided uncurated, with the amount varying by source and participant.

TCRbeta CDR3 regions were amplified from genomic DNA using the immunoSEQ Assay, a bias-controlled multiplex PCR. On the study's bioinformatics: The number of nucleated cells in each sample was estimated from the amplification of reference gene primers within the assay. To quantify the absolute abundance of each unique TCRbeta CDR3 rearrangement, sequence reads were collapsed and filtered. For each sample, productive Simpson clonality was calculated by taking the square root of Simpson's diversity index across productive rearrangements. Entries here come from immuneACCESS through TCRdb and include only in-frame sequences with V and J called. Some clones fail to appear in such tables; in the studies checked, an unresolved V gene covers under half of the shortfall, and the cause of the remainder is unknown. V and J calls and clone size are given by that table; D and trimming were obtained from the DNA. The sample table shows 230,000 or so clones, and 80% to 85% are seen once. The top ten hold about 4.2% of the sample.

Collaborating institutions collected whole blood in K2EDTA tubes following their own protocols. For TCRbeta analysis, collaborators shipped samples in one of three forms: frozen whole blood, isolated PBMCs, or DNA extracted from either of those sample types. The chain uses TRBV9 and TRBJ1-4; 10 junctional bases match TRBD1. The sequencing sample was made of peripheral blood. The source is a man aged 50 to 60 with active or convalescent COVID-19. The base sequence is TGTGCCAGCAGCCCTGGACAGGGGGCAACTAATGAAAAACTGTTTTTT. This is translated as CASSPGQGATNEKLFF.